The entry that follows covers one T cell receptor (beta chain) sequence. Antigen unknown. There are 15 residues in the CDR3. Trimming pared 2 bases from V and 0 bases from J, leaving 11 bases between. Germline CDR1 reads GTSNPN; CDR2 reads SVGIG (reference sequence). This specimen belongs to a study of T cell responses to AZD1222 COVID-19 vaccine. Study results and caveats: Recipients of two AZD1222 doses showed rising Spike-specific TCR breadth and depth. Clonal diversity may have been underestimated in mostly white British donors.

TCRdb keeps only in-frame clones here, not all; method: immunoSEQ multiplex PCR. The sample consists of some 150,000 clones, around 90% of them appearing once. The chain uses TRBV30 and TRBJ1-5, with D maybe TRBD1 (5 bases). The sequence was collected from an adult who received the AZD1222 COVID-19 vaccine. The sample here was peripheral blood, taken 28 days after the second AZD1222 dose. CDR3 protein: CAWSKDSYSNQPQHF. The CDR3 DNA reads TGTGCCTGGAGTAAAGACAGTTATAGCAATCAGCCCCAGCATTTT.